The present TCR beta chain was sequenced within a study of post-analysis software for immune sequencing data. Libraries were made from TCR beta cDNA, and they carried unique molecular identifiers. TCRdb reprocessed the PCR reads via MiXCR and lists one record per CDR3 protein. The sample lists hundreds of thousands of distinct CDR3 sequences, about 60% occurring once. The receptor's source is a girl aged 2 to 10 with multiple sclerosis. The sample taken for sequencing was blood.

The CDR3 region is CSARFVGLAGKNEQFF. The CDR3 nucleotides read TGCAGTGCTAGGTTTGTGGGACTAGCGGGAAAGAATGAGCAGTTCTTC. V is TRBV20-1 and J is TRBJ2-1; 13 bases map to TRBD2. The CDR3 runs to 16 residues. CDR1 is DFQATT, CDR2 SNEGSKA, per germline (reference sequence). V was pared by 3 bases and J by 7 bases, with 9 bases of the junction left unmatched.